This T cell receptor beta chain was sequenced in a study of blood T cells in healthy people across ages. Using a J-beta primer mix together with a sample-barcoded 5' primer, a second PCR was run for roughly 6 to 12 cycles. A single record per CDR3 protein comes from TCRdb applying MiXCR to the 5' RACE reads. The sample includes 750,000 to 950,000 distinct CDR3 sequences, approximately 53% of them seen just once. PBMCs numbering at least 7 million were isolated per sample. With regard to this clonotype: Its antigen is currently unknown.

Notes on the study in general: Any changes in expanded clonotypes were possibly confounded, as donor CMV status remained unknown.

Germline V CDR1 and CDR2: SNHLY, FYNNEI. The CDR3 is 14 residues long. V dropped 6 bases and J dropped 1 base, with 12 bases sitting between them. V usage is TRBV2 and J usage is TRBJ1-2, with D perhaps TRBD1 (5 bases). The clonotype comes from an elderly man in good health. Sequencing was carried out using blood. CDR3 region: CASSPPGVNYGYTF. CDR3 bases: TGTGCCAGCAGCCCCCCGGGGGTTAACTATGGCTACACCTTC.